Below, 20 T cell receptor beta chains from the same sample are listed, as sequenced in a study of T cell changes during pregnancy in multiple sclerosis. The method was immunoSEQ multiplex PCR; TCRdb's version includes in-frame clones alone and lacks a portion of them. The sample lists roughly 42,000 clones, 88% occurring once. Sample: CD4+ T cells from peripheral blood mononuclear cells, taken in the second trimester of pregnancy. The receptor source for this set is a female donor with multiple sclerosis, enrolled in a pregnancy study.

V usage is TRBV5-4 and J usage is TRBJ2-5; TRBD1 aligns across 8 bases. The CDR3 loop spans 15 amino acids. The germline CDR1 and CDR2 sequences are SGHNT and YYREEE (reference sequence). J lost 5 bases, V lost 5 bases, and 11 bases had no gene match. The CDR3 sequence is CASSSGTGVGETQYF. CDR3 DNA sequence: TGTGCCAGCAGTTCCGGGACAGGTGTGGGGGAGACCCAGTACTTC.

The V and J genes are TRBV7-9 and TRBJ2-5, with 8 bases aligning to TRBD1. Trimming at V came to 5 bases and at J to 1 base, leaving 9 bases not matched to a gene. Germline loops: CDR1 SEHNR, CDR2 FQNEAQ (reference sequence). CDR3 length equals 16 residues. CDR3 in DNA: TGTGCCAGCAGCCGCCCGCCAGGACAGGGCCAAGAGACCCAGTACTTC. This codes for CASSRPPGQGQETQYF.

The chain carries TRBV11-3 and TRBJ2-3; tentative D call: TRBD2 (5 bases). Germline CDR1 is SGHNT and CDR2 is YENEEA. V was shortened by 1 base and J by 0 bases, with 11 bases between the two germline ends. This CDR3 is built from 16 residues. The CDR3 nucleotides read TGTGCCAGCAGCTTAGGGGGAGACCCTAGCACAGATACGCAGTATTTT. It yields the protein CASSLGGDPSTDTQYF.

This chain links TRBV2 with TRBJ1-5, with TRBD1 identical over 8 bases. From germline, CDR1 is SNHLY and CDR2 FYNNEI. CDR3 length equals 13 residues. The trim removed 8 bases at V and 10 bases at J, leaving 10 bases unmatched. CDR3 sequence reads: CASADRGLGPQHF. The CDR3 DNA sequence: TGTGCCAGCGCAGACAGGGGCTTAGGCCCCCAGCATTTT.

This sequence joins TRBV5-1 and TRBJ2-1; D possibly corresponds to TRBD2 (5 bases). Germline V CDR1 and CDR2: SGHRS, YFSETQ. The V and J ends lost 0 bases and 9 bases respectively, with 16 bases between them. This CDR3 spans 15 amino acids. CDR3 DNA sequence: TGCGCCAGCAGCTTGGCCTTGGGAAGCGGAGGTGAGCAGTTCTTC. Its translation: CASSLALGSGGEQFF.

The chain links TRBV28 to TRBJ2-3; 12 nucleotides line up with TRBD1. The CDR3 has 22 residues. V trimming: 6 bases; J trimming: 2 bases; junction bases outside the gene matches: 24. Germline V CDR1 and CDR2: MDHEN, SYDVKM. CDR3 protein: CASSSGGWGTGGDQTFTDTQYF. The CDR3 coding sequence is TGTGCCAGCAGCTCGGGCGGTTGGGGGACAGGGGGCGACCAAACTTTCACAGATACGCAGTATTTT. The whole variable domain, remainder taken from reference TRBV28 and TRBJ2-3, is DVKVTQSSRYLVKRTGEKVFLECVQDMDHENMFWYRQDPGLGLRLIYFSYDVKMKEKGDIPEGYSVSREKKERFSLILESASTNQTSMYLCASSSGGWGTGGDQTFTDTQYFGPGTRLTVL.

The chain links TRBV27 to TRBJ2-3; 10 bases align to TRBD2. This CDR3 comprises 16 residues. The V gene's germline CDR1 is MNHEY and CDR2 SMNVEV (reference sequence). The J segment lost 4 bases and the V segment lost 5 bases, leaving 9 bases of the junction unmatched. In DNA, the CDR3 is TGTGCCAGCAGTCCAACAGCGGGAGGGCCGTCAGATACGCAGTATTTT. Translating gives CASSPTAGGPSDTQYF.

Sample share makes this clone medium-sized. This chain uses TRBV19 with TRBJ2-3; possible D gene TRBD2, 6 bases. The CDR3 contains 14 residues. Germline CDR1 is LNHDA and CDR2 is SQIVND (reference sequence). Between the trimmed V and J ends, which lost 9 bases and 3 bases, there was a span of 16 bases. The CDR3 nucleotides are TGTGCCAGCTCTGGCTTCGGGGGAACAGATACGCAGTATTTT. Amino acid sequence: CASSGFGGTDTQYF.

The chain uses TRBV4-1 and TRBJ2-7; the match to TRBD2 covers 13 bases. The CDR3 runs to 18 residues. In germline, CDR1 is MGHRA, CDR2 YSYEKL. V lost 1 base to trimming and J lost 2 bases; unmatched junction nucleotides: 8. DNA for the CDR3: TGCGCCAGCAGCCAAGGGGGACTAGCGGGATCTCTCGCCTACGAGCAGTACTTC. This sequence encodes CASSQGGLAGSLAYEQYF.

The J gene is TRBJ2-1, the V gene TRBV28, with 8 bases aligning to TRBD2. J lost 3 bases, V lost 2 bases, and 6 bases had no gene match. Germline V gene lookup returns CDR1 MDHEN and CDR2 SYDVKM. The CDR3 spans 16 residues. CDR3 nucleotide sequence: TGTGCCAGCAGTTTAGCAGCGGGAGTTGACTACAATGAGCAGTTCTTC. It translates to CASSLAAGVDYNEQFF.

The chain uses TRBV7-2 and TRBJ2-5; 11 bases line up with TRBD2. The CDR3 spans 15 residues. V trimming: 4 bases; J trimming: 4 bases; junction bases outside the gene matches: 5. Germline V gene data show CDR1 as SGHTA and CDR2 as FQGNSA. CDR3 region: CASSSGTSGRETQYF. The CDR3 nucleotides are TGTGCCAGCAGCTCCGGGACTAGCGGAAGAGAGACCCAGTACTTC.

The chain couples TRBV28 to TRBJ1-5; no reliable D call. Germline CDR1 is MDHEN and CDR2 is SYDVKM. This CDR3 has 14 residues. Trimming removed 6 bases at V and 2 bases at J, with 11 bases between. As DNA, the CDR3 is TGTGCCAGCAGCAGGAGGGTTGGCAATCAGCCCCAGCATTTT. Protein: CASSRRVGNQPQHF.

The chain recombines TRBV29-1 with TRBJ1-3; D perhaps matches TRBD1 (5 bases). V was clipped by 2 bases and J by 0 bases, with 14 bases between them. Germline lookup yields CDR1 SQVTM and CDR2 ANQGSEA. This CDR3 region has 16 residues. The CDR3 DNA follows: TGCAGCGTTGAATATGGCGGGACGGTCTCTGGAAACACCATATATTTT. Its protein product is CSVEYGGTVSGNTIYF.

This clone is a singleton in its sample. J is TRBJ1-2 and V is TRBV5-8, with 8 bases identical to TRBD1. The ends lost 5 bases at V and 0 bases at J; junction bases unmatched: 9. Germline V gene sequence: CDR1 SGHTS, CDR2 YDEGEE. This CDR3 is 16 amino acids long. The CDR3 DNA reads TGTGCCAGCAGTACCGGGACAGGACGAGCTAACTATGGCTACACCTTC. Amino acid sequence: CASSTGTGRANYGYTF. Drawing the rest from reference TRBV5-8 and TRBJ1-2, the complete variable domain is EAGVTQSPTHLIKTRGQQATLRCSPISGHTSVYWYQQALGLGLQFLLWYDEGEERNRGNFPPRFSGRQFPNYSSELNVNALELEDSALYLCASSTGTGRANYGYTFGSGTRLTVV.

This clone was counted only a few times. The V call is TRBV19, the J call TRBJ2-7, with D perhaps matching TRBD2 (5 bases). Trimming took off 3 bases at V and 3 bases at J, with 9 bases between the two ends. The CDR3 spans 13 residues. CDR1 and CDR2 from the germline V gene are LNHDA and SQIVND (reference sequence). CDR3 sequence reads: CASSMVRDYEQYF. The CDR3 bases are TGTGCCAGTAGTATGGTCCGGGACTACGAGCAGTACTTC.

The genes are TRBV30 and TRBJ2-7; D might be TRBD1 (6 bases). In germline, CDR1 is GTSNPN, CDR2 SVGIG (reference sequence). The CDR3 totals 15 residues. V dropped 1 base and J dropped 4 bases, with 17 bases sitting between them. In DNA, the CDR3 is TGTGCCTGGAGTGCTACAGGGAGCCGCCGTTACGAGCAGTACTTC. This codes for CAWSATGSRRYEQYF.

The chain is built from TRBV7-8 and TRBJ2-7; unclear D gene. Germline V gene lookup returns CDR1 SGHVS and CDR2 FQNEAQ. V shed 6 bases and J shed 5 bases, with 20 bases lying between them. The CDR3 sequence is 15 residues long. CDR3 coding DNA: TGTGCCAGCAGTTATCCAGATATAGGTCGGGACGAGCAGTACTTC. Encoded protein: CASSYPDIGRDEQYF.

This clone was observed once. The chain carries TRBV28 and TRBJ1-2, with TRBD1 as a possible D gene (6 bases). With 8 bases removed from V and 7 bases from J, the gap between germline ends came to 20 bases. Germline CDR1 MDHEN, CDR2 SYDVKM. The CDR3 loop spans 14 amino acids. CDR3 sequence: CASSPPGQVGGYTF. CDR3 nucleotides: TGTGCCAGCTCCCCTCCGGGACAAGTAGGTGGCTACACCTTC.

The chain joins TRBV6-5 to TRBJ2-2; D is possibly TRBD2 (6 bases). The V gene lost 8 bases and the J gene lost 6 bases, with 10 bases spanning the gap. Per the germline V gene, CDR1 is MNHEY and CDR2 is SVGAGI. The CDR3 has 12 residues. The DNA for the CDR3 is TGTGCCAGCGGGAGGTATCCCGGGGAGCTGTTTTTT. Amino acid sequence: CASGRYPGELFF.

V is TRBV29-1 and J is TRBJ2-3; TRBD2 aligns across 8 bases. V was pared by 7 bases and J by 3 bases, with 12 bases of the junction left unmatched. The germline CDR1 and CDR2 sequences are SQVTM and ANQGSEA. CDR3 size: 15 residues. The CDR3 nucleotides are TGCAGCGCCCACGGGGGGGGGCGCGCGACAGATACGCAGTATTTT. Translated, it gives CSAHGGGRATDTQYF.